What follows are 11 T cell receptor beta chains derived from one specimen sequenced in a study of blood T cell repertoires in COVID-19. Clones were read by immunoSEQ multiplex PCR, and TCRdb kept only the in-frame ones, dropping some. The data hold 300,000 to 400,000 clones, with around 87% observed a single time. Material for sequencing was peripheral blood. Receptor source: a woman aged 55-69 years with COVID-19, enrolled during active disease.

Only one count was recorded for this clone. The J gene is TRBJ1-2, the V gene TRBV7-9, with TRBD1 matching 7 bases. This CDR3 has 17 amino acids. The junction had 16 bases not matched to a gene; V was cut back by 5 bases and J by 4 bases. Per germline, CDR1 SEHNR and CDR2 FQNEAQ (reference sequence). For the CDR3, the DNA is TGTGCCAGCAGCCGAAAATATGACAGGGTAGGATTCTATGGCTACACCTTC. It is translated as CASSRKYDRVGFYGYTF.

The V call is TRBV24-1, the J call TRBJ2-5, with 11 nucleotides matching TRBD2. V trimming: 3 bases; J trimming: 5 bases; junction bases outside the gene matches: 10. Germline lookup yields CDR1 KGHDR and CDR2 SFDVKD. The CDR3 totals 17 residues. The CDR3 nucleotides are TGTGCCACCAGTGATCTTGATAGCGGGGGGGCACTCGAGACCCAGTACTTC. As protein: CATSDLDSGGALETQYF.

The J gene is TRBJ1-2, the V gene TRBV29-1; D call uncertain. CDR3 length equals 13 residues. The germline V and J ends were trimmed by 1 base and 8 bases, with 14 bases remaining between them. Per germline, CDR1 SQVTM and CDR2 ANQGSEA. The CDR3 here is CSVEAPIDIGYTF. The CDR3 DNA follows: TGCAGCGTTGAAGCCCCCATAGATATAGGCTACACCTTC. Looking up the rest from reference TRBV29-1 and TRBJ1-2 gives the full variable domain: SAVISQKPSRDICQRGTSLTIQCQVDSQVTMMFWYRQQPGQSLTLIATANQGSEATYESGFVIDKFPISRPNLTFSTLTVSNMSPEDSSIYLCSVEAPIDIGYTFGSGTRLTVV.

V usage is TRBV6-5 and J usage is TRBJ2-7, with 7 positions matching TRBD1. The CDR3 runs to 15 residues. Germline loops: CDR1 MNHEY, CDR2 SVGAGI. V trimming: 5 bases; J trimming: 2 bases; junction bases outside the gene matches: 9. CDR3 in amino acids: CASSTTGLKTYEQYF. As DNA, the CDR3 is TGTGCCAGCAGTACGACAGGGTTGAAAACCTACGAGCAGTACTTC.

The chain recombines TRBV29-1 with TRBJ2-1; 11 nucleotides align to TRBD2. Per the germline V gene, CDR1 is SQVTM and CDR2 is ANQGSEA. The CDR3 length is 14 residues. The trim removed 6 bases at V and 7 bases at J, leaving 8 bases unmatched. This CDR3 reads CSVGSGGAINEQFF. DNA for the CDR3: TGCAGCGTAGGTAGCGGGGGGGCCATAAATGAGCAGTTCTTC.

CDR3 in DNA: TGCGCCAGCAGCTTGGGACTAGTGAACACCGGGGAGCTGTTTTTT. It yields the protein CASSLGLVNTGELFF. The chain employs TRBV5-1 and TRBJ2-2; TRBD2 might be the D (6 bases). Trimming left V 0 bases short and J 1 base short, with 7 bases between. The CDR3 contains 15 residues. CDR1 SGHRS and CDR2 YFSETQ come from the germline V gene.

The rearrangement uses TRBV15 and TRBJ2-7; 8 bases agree with TRBD1. This CDR3 contains 16 residues. V gave up 0 bases and J gave up 2 bases; unmatched junction bases: 6. In germline, CDR1 is LNHNV, CDR2 YYDKDF (reference sequence). The chain's CDR3 is CATSRDYAQGAYEQYF. As DNA, the CDR3 is TGTGCCACCAGCAGAGATTATGCACAGGGGGCCTACGAGCAGTACTTC. Filled out from reference TRBV15 and TRBJ2-7, the complete variable domain reads DAMVIQNPRYQVTQFGKPVTLSCSQTLNHNVMYWYQQKSSQAPKLLFHYYDKDFNNEADTPDNFQSRRPNTSFCFLDIRSPGLGDTAMYLCATSRDYAQGAYEQYFGPGTRLTVT.

V is TRBV7-9 and J is TRBJ2-3, with 8 bases that match TRBD1. The CDR3 spans 16 residues. J lost 2 bases, V lost 3 bases, and 7 bases had no gene match. Germline assignment: CDR1 SEHNR and CDR2 FQNEAQ (reference sequence). CDR3 DNA sequence: TGTGCCAGCAGCTTGGACAGGGCCAGGGCCACAGATACGCAGTATTTT. Translation gives CASSLDRARATDTQYF.

Here the CDR3 reads CSVENRQGVAYEQYF. The CDR3 DNA is TGCAGCGTTGAGAATAGACAGGGGGTTGCCTACGAGCAGTACTTC. The chain has TRBV29-1 and TRBJ2-7, with 9 nucleotides matching TRBD1. The germline V gene encodes CDR1 SQVTM and CDR2 ANQGSEA. The CDR3 length is 15 residues. V lost 3 bases and J lost 2; bases outside the gene matches: 8.

The rearrangement links TRBV7-9 to TRBJ1-1, with a weak D call TRBD1 (6 bases). The CDR3 loop spans 14 amino acids. Looked up from germline, CDR1 is SEHNR and CDR2 is FQNEAQ (reference sequence). Trimming removed 5 bases at V and 6 bases at J, with 16 bases between. The CDR3 loop reads CASSPQQGRAEAFF. CDR3 in DNA: TGTGCCAGCAGCCCCCAACAGGGTAGGGCTGAAGCTTTCTTT.

The rearrangement links TRBV6-5 to TRBJ1-2; 8 bases map to TRBD1. This CDR3 contains 15 residues. In germline, CDR1 is MNHEY, CDR2 SVGAGI. With V trimmed by 7 bases and J by 7 bases, 14 bases remained unmatched. The CDR3 region has the DNA TGTGCCAGCACCGGGAACCGCTTGGACAGGGCTGGCTACACCTTC. Translated: CASTGNRLDRAGYTF.